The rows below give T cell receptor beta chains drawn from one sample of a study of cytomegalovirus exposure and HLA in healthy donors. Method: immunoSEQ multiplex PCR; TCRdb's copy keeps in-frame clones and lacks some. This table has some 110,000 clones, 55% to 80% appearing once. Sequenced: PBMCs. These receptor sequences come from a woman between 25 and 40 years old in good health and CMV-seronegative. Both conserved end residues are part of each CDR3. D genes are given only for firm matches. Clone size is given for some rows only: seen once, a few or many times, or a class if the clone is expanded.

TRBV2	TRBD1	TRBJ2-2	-	CASSEKPLLDRGHLTGELFF	TGTGCCAGCAGTGAAAAGCCCCTTCTCGACAGGGGACATTTGACCGGGGAGCTGTTTTTT
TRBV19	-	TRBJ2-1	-	CASSIGEDYNEQFF	TGTGCCAGTAGTATAGGGGAGGACTACAATGAGCAGTTCTTC
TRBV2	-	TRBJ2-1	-	CASDRNRASYNEQFF	TGTGCCAGCGATCGGAACAGGGCCTCCTACAATGAGCAGTTCTTC
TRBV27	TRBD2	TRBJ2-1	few	CASSFHRTSGTEQFF	TGTGCCAGCAGTTTCCATAGAACTAGCGGGACTGAGCAGTTCTTC
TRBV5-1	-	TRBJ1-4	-	CASSLAGEEKLFF	TGCGCCAGCAGCTTAGCGGGGGAAGAAAAACTGTTTTTT
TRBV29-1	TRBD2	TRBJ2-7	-	CSERIPTSGNYEQYF	TGCAGCGAACGGATCCCCACTAGCGGAAACTACGAGCAGTACTTC
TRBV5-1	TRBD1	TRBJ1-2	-	CASSRTGQAENYGYTF	TGCGCCAGCAGCCGAACCGGACAGGCCGAGAACTATGGCTACACCTTC
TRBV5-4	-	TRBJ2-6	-	CASSPSGTGANVLTF	TGTGCCAGCAGCCCCTCGGGAACTGGGGCCAACGTCCTGACTTTC
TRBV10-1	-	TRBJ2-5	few	CASSGGTEETQYF	TGCGCCAGCAGTGGCGGGACAGAAGAGACCCAGTACTTC
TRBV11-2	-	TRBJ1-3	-	CASSSYRDLRNTIYF	TGTGCCAGCAGCTCATACAGGGATTTGCGAAACACCATATATTTT
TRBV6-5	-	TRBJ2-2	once	CASSSKGRVTGELFF	TGTGCCAGCAGTTCCAAAGGGCGGGTGACCGGGGAGCTGTTTTTT
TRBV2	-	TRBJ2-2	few	CASSEMRGLTGELFF	TGTGCCAGCAGTGAAATGCGGGGGCTCACCGGGGAGCTGTTTTTT
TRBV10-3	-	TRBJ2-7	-	CAIRAEQPYEQYF	TGTGCCATCAGAGCCGAACAGCCCTACGAGCAGTACTTC
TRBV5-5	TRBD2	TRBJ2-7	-	CASSLGNLGLADSYEQYF	TGTGCCAGCAGCTTGGGTAACCTCGGACTAGCGGACTCCTACGAGCAGTACTTC
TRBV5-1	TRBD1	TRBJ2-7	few	CASSLVQGGYEQYF	TGCGCCAGCAGCTTGGTACAGGGGGGTTACGAGCAGTACTTC
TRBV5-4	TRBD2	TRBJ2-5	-	CASSWGLAGGGQETQYF	TGTGCCAGCAGCTGGGGACTAGCGGGAGGGGGCCAAGAGACCCAGTACTTC
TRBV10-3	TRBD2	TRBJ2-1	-	CAISERSSGGTYNEQFF	TGTGCCATCAGTGAGAGGTCTAGCGGGGGTACCTACAATGAGCAGTTCTTC
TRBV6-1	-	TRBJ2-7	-	CASIFGGAQGEQYF	TGTGCCAGCATTTTTGGGGGGGCCCAAGGGGAGCAGTACTTC
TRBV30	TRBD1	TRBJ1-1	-	CAWNPDRVTEAFF	TGTGCCTGGAACCCAGACAGGGTTACTGAAGCTTTCTTT
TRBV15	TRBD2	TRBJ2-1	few	CATSRTSGSSYNEQFF	TGTGCCACCAGCAGGACTAGCGGGAGCTCCTACAATGAGCAGTTCTTC
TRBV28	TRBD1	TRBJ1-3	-	CASSPWQGDSGNTIYF	TGTGCCAGCAGTCCCTGGCAGGGGGACTCTGGAAACACCATATATTTT
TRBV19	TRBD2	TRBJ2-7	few	CASRGLAGEYSYEQYF	TGTGCCAGTAGGGGACTAGCGGGAGAATACTCCTACGAGCAGTACTTC
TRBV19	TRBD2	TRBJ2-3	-	CASRNRAAGGPADTQYF	TGTGCCAGTAGAAATAGGGCAGCGGGAGGGCCCGCAGATACGCAGTATTTT
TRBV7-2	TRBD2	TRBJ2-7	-	CASSASGSSYEQYF	TGTGCCAGCAGCGCGAGCGGGAGCTCCTACGAGCAGTACTTC
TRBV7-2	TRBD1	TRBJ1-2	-	CASSSGTGGAGYTF	TGTGCCAGCAGCTCCGGGACAGGGGGGGCTGGCTACACCTTC
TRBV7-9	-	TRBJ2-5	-	CASSWTGGEETQYF	TGTGCCAGCAGCTGGACAGGAGGGGAAGAGACCCAGTACTTC
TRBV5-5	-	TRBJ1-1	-	CASRQGPGTEAFF	TGTGCCAGCAGACAGGGTCCTGGGACTGAAGCTTTCTTT
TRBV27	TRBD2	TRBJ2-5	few	CASSRVAGVETQYF	TGTGCCAGCAGTCGGGTAGCGGGAGTTGAGACCCAGTACTTC
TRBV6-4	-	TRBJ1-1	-	CASSFQENTEAFF	TGTGCCAGCAGTTTTCAGGAGAACACTGAAGCTTTCTTT
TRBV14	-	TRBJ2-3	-	CASSQDWERDTQYF	TGTGCCAGCAGCCAAGATTGGGAGCGGGATACGCAGTATTTT
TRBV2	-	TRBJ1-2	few	CASSGGRGYGYTF	TGTGCCAGCAGTGGGGGCAGGGGCTATGGCTACACCTTC
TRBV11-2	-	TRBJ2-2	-	CASSLGATNTGELFF	TGTGCCAGCAGCTTAGGCGCCACGAACACCGGGGAGCTGTTTTTT
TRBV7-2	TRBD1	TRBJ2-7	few	CASSEGTGGPYEQYF	TGTGCCAGCAGCGAAGGGACAGGGGGTCCCTACGAGCAGTACTTC
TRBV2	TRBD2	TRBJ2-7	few	CASMSFSGSYEQYF	TGTGCCAGCATGTCGTTTAGCGGGAGTTACGAGCAGTACTTC
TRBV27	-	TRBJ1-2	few	CASSLSTGTFSYGYTF	TGTGCCAGCAGTTTATCGACCGGGACATTTTCCTATGGCTACACCTTC
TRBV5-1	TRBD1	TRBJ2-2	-	CASSSQGPNTGELFF	TGCGCCAGCAGCTCACAGGGGCCTAACACCGGGGAGCTGTTTTTT
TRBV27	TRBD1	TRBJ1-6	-	CASSPWDRENSPLHF	TGTGCCAGCAGTCCGTGGGACAGGGAAAATTCACCCCTCCACTTT
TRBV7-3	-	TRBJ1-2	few	CASSLGAGNYGYTF	TGTGCCAGCAGCTTAGGGGCAGGAAACTATGGCTACACCTTC
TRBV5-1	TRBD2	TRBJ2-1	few	CASSFFVAGVGNEQFF	TGCGCCAGCAGCTTTTTTGTAGCGGGAGTAGGCAATGAGCAGTTCTTC
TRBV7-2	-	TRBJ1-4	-	CASSSEAADKLFF	TGTGCCAGCAGCTCTGAGGCGGCCGATAAACTGTTTTTT
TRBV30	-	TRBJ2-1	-	CAWDRTTYNEQFF	TGTGCCTGGGACAGGACGACCTACAATGAGCAGTTCTTC
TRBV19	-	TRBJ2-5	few	CASSPWTAPDQETQYF	TGTGCCAGTAGTCCCTGGACAGCGCCAGACCAAGAGACCCAGTACTTC
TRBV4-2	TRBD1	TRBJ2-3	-	CASSQGDRGLLTDTQYF	TGTGCCAGCAGCCAAGGGGACAGGGGGCTTTTGACAGATACGCAGTATTTT
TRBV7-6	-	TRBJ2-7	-	CASSSRGLSVNEQYF	TGTGCCAGCAGCTCTCGGGGACTCTCGGTGAACGAGCAGTACTTC
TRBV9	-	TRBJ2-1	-	CASSGGAGIYNEQFF	TGTGCCAGCAGCGGCGGGGCGGGGATTTACAATGAGCAGTTCTTC
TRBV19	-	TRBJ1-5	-	CASDRSSNQPQHF	TGTGCCAGTGACAGGAGTAGCAATCAGCCCCAGCATTTT
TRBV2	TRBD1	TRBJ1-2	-	CASSERDRGNGYTF	TGTGCCAGCAGTGAACGGGACAGGGGCAATGGCTACACCTTC
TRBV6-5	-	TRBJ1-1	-	CASSATEITEAFF	TGTGCCAGCAGTGCCACAGAGATCACTGAAGCTTTCTTT
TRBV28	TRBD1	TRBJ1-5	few	CASSLGQGFNQPQHF	TGTGCCAGCAGTTTGGGACAGGGGTTCAATCAGCCCCAGCATTTT
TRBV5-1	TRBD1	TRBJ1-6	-	CASSLALTGDRNSPLHF	TGCGCCAGCAGCTTGGCCCTGACAGGGGATAGGAATTCACCCCTCCACTTT
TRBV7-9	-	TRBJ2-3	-	CASSPLGAVGTDTQYF	TGTGCCAGCAGCCCCCTGGGGGCGGTCGGCACAGATACGCAGTATTTT
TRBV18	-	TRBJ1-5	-	CASSPPAQPQHF	TGTGCCAGCTCACCACCGGCTCAGCCCCAGCATTTT